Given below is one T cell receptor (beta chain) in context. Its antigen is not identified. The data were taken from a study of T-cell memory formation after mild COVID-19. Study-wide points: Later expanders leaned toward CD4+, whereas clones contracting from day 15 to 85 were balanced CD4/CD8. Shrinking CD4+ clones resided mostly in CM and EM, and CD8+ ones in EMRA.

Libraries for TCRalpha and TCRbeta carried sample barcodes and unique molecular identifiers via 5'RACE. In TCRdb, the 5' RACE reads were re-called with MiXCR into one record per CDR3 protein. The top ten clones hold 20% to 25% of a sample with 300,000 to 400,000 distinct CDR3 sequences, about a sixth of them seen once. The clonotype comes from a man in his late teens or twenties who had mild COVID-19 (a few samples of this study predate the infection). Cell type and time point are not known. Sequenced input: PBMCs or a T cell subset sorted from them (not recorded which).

CDR3 in DNA: TGTGCCAGTAGTATACGCCCCCGCGGCTCAGATACGCAGTATTTT. Translated: CASSIRPRGSDTQYF. This chain connects TRBV19 to TRBJ2-3, with unresolved D. Germline V gives CDR1 LNHDA, CDR2 SQIVND (reference sequence). V lost 2 bases and J 4 bases, leaving 13 bases between the germline ends. This CDR3 comprises 15 residues. The whole variable domain, remainder taken from reference TRBV19 and TRBJ2-3, is DGGITQSPKYLFRKEGQNVTLSCEQNLNHDAMYWYRQDPGQGLRLIYYSQIVNDFQKGDIAEGYSVSREKKESFPLTVTSAQKNPTAFYLCASSIRPRGSDTQYFGPGTRLTVL.